The clone carrying this T cell receptor beta chain was found once. Other DNA sequences from this sample encode an identical CDR3 as well. This specimen belongs to a study of T cells after somatic rescue of genetic block. TCRdb keeps only in-frame clones here, not all; method: immunoSEQ multiplex PCR. Among about 72,000 clones, approximately 91% were seen once, and the ten largest hold about 3%. Sequencing was carried out using peripheral blood mononuclear cells (PBMCs). The source is a man in his thirties or forties.

In nucleotides, the CDR3 is TGTGCCAGCAGTGAAGGGTCGTTATCCTACGAGCAGTACTTC. It codes for CASSEGSLSYEQYF. This chain uses TRBV2 with TRBJ2-7; no clear D. Germline V lookup: CDR1 SNHLY, CDR2 FYNNEI. This CDR3 region has 14 residues. Trimming pared 1 base from V and 1 base from J, leaving 8 bases between.